The clone carrying this T cell receptor (beta chain) was counted ten times or more. No antigen is known for it. The CDR3 is made up of 15 amino acids. The V gene's germline CDR1 is SGHRS and CDR2 YFSETQ. V was trimmed by 0 bases and J by 1 base, leaving 10 bases between them. This specimen belongs to a study of T-cell reconstitution after alpha-beta-depleted transplantation in children. General observations from the study: About two months after transplant, alpha-beta T cells reportedly came from several hundred expanded graft clones. Counts and diversity of T cells one year after transplant came mostly from newly produced T cells.

Unique molecular identifiers were built into the TCRbeta library. TCRdb redid the calling of the PCR reads with MiXCR, one entry per CDR3 protein. Seen here are some 110,000 distinct CDR3 sequences, around 10% observed once, and the top ten hold about 34%. The TCR was taken from a boy between 2 and 10 years old with acute lymphoblastic leukemia, due to receive a stem cell transplant. Material: PBMCs, obtained before TCRalphabeta/CD19-depleted stem cell transplant. The V and J genes are TRBV5-1 and TRBJ1-1; TRBD1 is a possible D gene (6 bases). The CDR3 here is CASSLARDTNTEAFF. CDR3 nucleotide sequence: TGCGCCAGCAGCTTGGCCCGGGACACGAACACTGAAGCTTTCTTT.